The 9 T cell receptor beta chains below all came from one sample that was sequenced in a study of cytomegalovirus exposure and HLA in healthy donors listed by TCRdb under 2017. The protocol used for the library was the immunoSEQ multiplex PCR assay. TCRdb provides this immuneACCESS table in a form limited to in-frame rearrangements. Some clones are lacking; in checked studies, under half of them reflect an unresolved V gene, and why the rest are absent is not known. For this sample there are roughly 150,000 clones; around 90% appear just once. The ten largest clones add up to 2.5% to 3% of the sample. The source material was PBMCs. The receptor set was obtained from a man aged 18-30 years in good health and CMV-seronegative.

This chain joins TRBV4-1 and TRBJ1-2, with TRBD1 as a possible D gene (5 bases). The germline V and J ends were trimmed by 0 bases and 5 bases, with 13 bases remaining between them. Germline CDR1 is MGHRA and CDR2 is YSYEKL. The CDR3 consists of 15 residues. CDR3 in amino acids: CASSQDQAGRYGYTF. The CDR3 DNA reads as TGCGCCAGCAGCCAAGACCAGGCAGGGAGGTATGGCTACACCTTC.

This clone was seen more than once but under ten times. This sequence joins TRBV2 and TRBJ2-7; 8 bases align to TRBD1. V lost 8 bases, J lost 3 bases, and 3 bases stayed unmatched. The CDR3 contains 12 residues. CDR1 and CDR2 (germline): SNHLY, FYNNEI. In DNA form, the CDR3 reads TGTGCCAGCGGGACAGGAGGCTACGAGCAGTACTTC. Protein sequence: CASGTGGYEQYF.

In its sample, this clone ranks as medium-sized. V gene TRBV2 combines with J gene TRBJ2-2; D is uncertain. V lost 7 bases and J 10 bases, leaving 10 bases between the germline ends. CDR3 size: 11 residues. Looked up from germline, CDR1 is SNHLY and CDR2 is FYNNEI. The CDR3, as DNA: TGTGCCAGCACCCGCAGCGCGGAGCTGTTTTTT. This sequence encodes CASTRSAELFF.

The rearrangement uses TRBV19 and TRBJ2-2; no definite D call. Germline V gene lookup returns CDR1 LNHDA and CDR2 SQIVND (reference sequence). CDR3 length: 13 residues. Trimming took off 3 bases at V and 4 bases at J, with 6 bases between the two ends. CDR3 region: CASSISFTGELFF. In nucleotides, the CDR3 is TGTGCCAGTAGTATCTCCTTCACCGGGGAGCTGTTTTTT.

The gene calls are TRBV5-1 and TRBJ2-3; 8 bases map to TRBD2. This CDR3 is 15 amino acids long. The germline V gene encodes CDR1 SGHRS and CDR2 YFSETQ. With V trimmed by 1 base and J by 6 bases, 7 bases remained unmatched. The chain's CDR3 is CASSLLGRAGDTQYF. CDR3 DNA sequence: TGCGCCAGCAGCTTGCTCGGGAGGGCCGGGGATACGCAGTATTTT.

The chain employs TRBV2 and TRBJ2-6, with D perhaps matching TRBD2 (6 bases). The CDR3 runs 18 residues. CDR1 SNHLY and CDR2 FYNNEI come from the germline V gene. V lost 2 bases to trimming and J lost 10 bases, with 24 bases between them. Written as DNA, the CDR3 is TGTGCCAGCAGTGAAAATACCCGCCCGTTGGGGGGTCCTAACGTCCTGACTTTC. Translation: CASSENTRPLGGPNVLTF.

The chain links TRBV19 to TRBJ2-5; D possibly corresponds to TRBD1 (6 bases). Germline V gene lookup returns CDR1 LNHDA and CDR2 SQIVND (reference sequence). V lost 1 base and J lost 0, with 12 bases in between. This CDR3 comprises 16 residues. The CDR3 region has the DNA TGTGCCAGTAGTATAGGGTGGGCAGGGGACCAAGAGACCCAGTACTTC. It codes for CASSIGWAGDQETQYF.

The chain links TRBV28 to TRBJ2-2; D is uncertain. The CDR3 is 16 amino acids. Trimming pared 7 bases from V and 5 bases from J, leaving 20 bases between. In germline, CDR1 is MDHEN, CDR2 SYDVKM. Here the CDR3 reads CASTNEAASETGELFF. CDR3 coding DNA: TGTGCCAGCACTAACGAGGCGGCGAGTGAGACCGGGGAGCTGTTTTTT.

This clone was found once. This chain uses TRBV25-1 with TRBJ1-2, with D possibly being TRBD1 (5 bases). Trimming stripped 4 bases from V and 3 bases from J, with 18 bases between. Germline V lookup: CDR1 MGHDK, CDR2 SYGVNS. The CDR3 has 16 residues. The CDR3 DNA is TGTGCCAGCAGTGGCTGGGGGAGGGAAGAGGACTATGGCTACACCTTC. This gives the protein CASSGWGREEDYGYTF.